These 11 T cell receptor beta chains were sequenced from one sample in a study of vaccination effects on CD4 cells after COVID-19. The antigens for these receptors are not known. Only in-frame clones appear in the TCRdb table, and some are missing; sequencing was by immunoSEQ multiplex PCR. The table lists 25,000 or so clones, around two thirds of them singletons. With the ViraFEST assay, the study expanded antigen-specific CD4+ T cells using viral peptide pools, then sequenced them. The authors isolated CD4+ T cells after around 11 days of culture. Among the vaccine recipients, none had a prior SARS-CoV-2 infection, and nucleocapsid antibodies were negative. The sequencing used CD4+ T cells from PBMCs cultured with HCoV-OC43 spike peptides, collected before COVID-19 vaccination. The subset: HCoV-OC43 spike overlapping peptide pool stimulation. The origin of the receptors is a human donor who received a COVID-19 vaccine.

V is TRBV7-2 and J is TRBJ2-7, with 7 bases lining up with TRBD2. There are 15 residues in the CDR3. CDR1 and CDR2 from the germline V gene are SGHTA and FQGNSA. The V and J ends lost 1 base and 3 bases, in that order; junction bases with no gene match: 6. The CDR3 protein is CASSLGASGVYEQYF. CDR3 bases: TGTGCCAGCAGCTTAGGGGCTAGCGGTGTCTACGAGCAGTACTTC.

The J gene is TRBJ2-5, the V gene TRBV28; 9 nucleotides match TRBD1. Germline V CDR1 and CDR2: MDHEN, SYDVKM. The V and J ends lost 6 bases and 5 bases, in that order; junction bases with no gene match: 4. This CDR3 is 13 amino acids long. The CDR3 sequence is CASRQQGAETQYF. For the CDR3, the DNA is TGTGCCAGCAGACAACAGGGGGCGGAGACCCAGTACTTC.

The rearrangement uses TRBV7-9 and TRBJ1-3; no clear D. The CDR3 totals 14 residues. V lost 8 bases to trimming and J lost 0 bases, with 11 bases between them. Germline V gene sequence: CDR1 SEHNR, CDR2 FQNEAQ (reference sequence). The CDR3, as DNA: TGTGCCAGCGTCGGAGCCCTCTCTGGAAACACCATATATTTT. The encoded protein is CASVGALSGNTIYF.

V is TRBV11-3 and J is TRBJ2-1; 10 bases line up with TRBD1. Germline CDR1 SGHNT, CDR2 YENEEA. The trim removed 0 bases at V and 2 bases at J, leaving 7 bases unmatched. The length of the CDR3 is 18 residues. The CDR3 spells CASSLDQSGTGAYNEQFF. The CDR3, as DNA: TGTGCCAGCAGCTTAGATCAATCAGGGACAGGGGCCTACAATGAGCAGTTCTTC.

The chain has TRBV5-4 and TRBJ1-6, with 7 positions matching TRBD1. CDR1 and CDR2 (germline): SGHNT, YYREEE (reference sequence). This CDR3 has 16 amino acids. V lost 4 bases and J lost 7; bases outside the gene matches: 11. The CDR3 loop reads CASSPGRGAGNSPLHF. DNA for the CDR3: TGTGCCAGCAGCCCCGGCAGGGGGGCAGGAAATTCACCCCTCCACTTT.

This clone was counted between two and nine times. The rearrangement joins TRBV5-1 to TRBJ2-1; 9 nucleotides agree with TRBD2. The germline gives CDR1 SGHRS, CDR2 YFSETQ. V shed 0 bases, J shed 4 bases, and the junction held 2 bases outside the gene matches. The CDR3 spans 15 residues. This CDR3 is CASSLDSGRYNEQFF. In DNA, the CDR3 is TGCGCCAGCAGCTTGGATAGCGGGAGATACAATGAGCAGTTCTTC.

The chain uses TRBV5-1 and TRBJ1-1, with a tentative D call TRBD1 (6 bases). The CDR3 runs 15 residues. V was cut by 1 base and J by 4 bases, with 14 bases left in between. The germline V gene has CDR1 SGHRS and CDR2 YFSETQ. CDR3 sequence reads: CASSLFRGGGTEAFF. The CDR3 nucleotides read TGCGCCAGCAGCTTGTTCAGGGGAGGGGGCACTGAAGCTTTCTTT. The variable domain in full, completed from reference TRBV5-1 and TRBJ1-1, reads KAGVTQTPRYLIKTRGQQVTLSCSPISGHRSVSWYQQTPGQGLQFLFEYFSETQRNKGNFPGRFSGRQFSNSRSEMNVSTLELGDSALYLCASSLFRGGGTEAFFGQGTRLTVV.

The V gene is TRBV5-1, the J gene TRBJ2-7; 13 bases line up with TRBD2. The CDR3 totals 16 residues. Germline V gives CDR1 SGHRS, CDR2 YFSETQ. V gave up 5 bases and J gave up 1 base; unmatched junction bases: 6. In DNA, the CDR3 is TGCGCCAGCAGACCTACTAGCGGGAGGGGGTCCTACGAGCAGTACTTC. It translates to CASRPTSGRGSYEQYF. Filled out from reference TRBV5-1 and TRBJ2-7, the complete variable domain reads KAGVTQTPRYLIKTRGQQVTLSCSPISGHRSVSWYQQTPGQGLQFLFEYFSETQRNKGNFPGRFSGRQFSNSRSEMNVSTLELGDSALYLCASRPTSGRGSYEQYFGPGTRLTVT.

The chain has TRBV7-9 and TRBJ2-1; D ambiguous. Trimming pared 4 bases from V and 8 bases from J, leaving 12 bases between. The CDR3 runs to 13 residues. The germline V gene has CDR1 SEHNR and CDR2 FQNEAQ (reference sequence). The CDR3 DNA follows: TGTGCCAGCAGCTCGACCCACTCGGATGAGCAGTTCTTC. Protein sequence: CASSSTHSDEQFF.

This chain links TRBV6-6 with TRBJ2-1, with D possibly matching TRBD2 (5 bases). This CDR3 has 13 amino acids. Per germline, CDR1 MNHNY and CDR2 SVGAGI (reference sequence). V lost 7 bases, J lost 6 bases, and 13 bases lay in between. The CDR3 nucleotides read TGTGCCAGCACCTCGAACCGGGGCAATGAGCAGTTCTTC. It codes for CASTSNRGNEQFF.

This chain links TRBV7-2 with TRBJ1-6; 8 bases are a match to TRBD1. CDR1 SGHTA and CDR2 FQGNSA come from the germline V gene. V shed 2 bases, J shed 9 bases, and the junction held 12 bases outside the gene matches. The CDR3 length is 17 residues. The DNA for the CDR3 is TGTGCCAGCAGCTTATTTTCCAGGGGGCGCCTCGGTTCACCCCTCCACTTT. Amino acid sequence: CASSLFSRGRLGSPLHF.